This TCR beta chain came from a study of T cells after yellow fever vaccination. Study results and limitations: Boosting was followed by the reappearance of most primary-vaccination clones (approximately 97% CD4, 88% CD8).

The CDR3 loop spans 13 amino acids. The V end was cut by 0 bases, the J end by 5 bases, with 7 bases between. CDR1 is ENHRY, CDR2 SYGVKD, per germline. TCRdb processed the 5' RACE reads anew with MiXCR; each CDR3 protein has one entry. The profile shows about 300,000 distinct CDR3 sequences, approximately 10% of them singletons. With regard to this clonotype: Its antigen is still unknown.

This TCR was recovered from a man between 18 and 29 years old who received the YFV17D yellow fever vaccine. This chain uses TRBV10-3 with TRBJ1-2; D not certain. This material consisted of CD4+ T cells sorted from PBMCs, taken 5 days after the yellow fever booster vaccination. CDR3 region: CAISESEGYGYTF. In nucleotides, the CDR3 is TGTGCCATCAGTGAGTCGGAGGGATATGGCTACACCTTC.